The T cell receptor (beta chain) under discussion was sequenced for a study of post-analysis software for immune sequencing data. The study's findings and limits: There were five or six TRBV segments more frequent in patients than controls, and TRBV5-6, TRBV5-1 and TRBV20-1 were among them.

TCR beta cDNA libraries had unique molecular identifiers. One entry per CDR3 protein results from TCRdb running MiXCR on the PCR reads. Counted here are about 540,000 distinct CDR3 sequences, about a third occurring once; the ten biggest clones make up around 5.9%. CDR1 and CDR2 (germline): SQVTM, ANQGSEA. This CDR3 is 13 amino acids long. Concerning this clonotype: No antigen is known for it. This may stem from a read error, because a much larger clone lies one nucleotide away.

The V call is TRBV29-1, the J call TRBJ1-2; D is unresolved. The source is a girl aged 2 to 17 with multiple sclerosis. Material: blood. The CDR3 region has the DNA TGCAGCGTTGAACGGACCGAATTCTATGGCTGCACCTTC. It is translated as CSVERTEFYGCTF.